This T cell receptor (beta chain) was sequenced during a study of T cells in Graves' hyperthyroidism and ophthalmopathy. Overall study: At the time of initial diagnosis and before any treatment, peripheral blood was collected.

Trimming removed 5 bases at V and 0 bases at J, with 8 bases between. The CDR3 spans 13 residues. The V gene's germline CDR1 is SGHRS and CDR2 YFSETQ. Study-wide results and caveats: Blood samples included most of the expanded thyroid clonotypes exceeding 0.001.

From RNA transcripts, TCR beta CDR3 regions were amplified. RT-PCR in the first round (using the HTBI primer set) targeted the TCR CDR3. TCRdb processed the multiplex PCR reads anew with MiXCR; each CDR3 protein has one entry. The sample holds nearly 750,000 distinct CDR3 sequences, 35% seen once. In its sample, this clonotype was seen many times. Its matching antigen is unknown. Those patients with uncontrolled infection, other autoimmune disease, pregnancy or lactation were excluded. Sequences were obtained from blood. This chain connects TRBV5-1 to TRBJ1-1; no definite D call. The source is a woman aged 40 to 49 with Graves' hyperthyroidism. The CDR3 reads CASRGRLNTEAFF. The CDR3 bases are TGCGCCAGCAGAGGACGGTTGAACACTGAAGCTTTCTTT.